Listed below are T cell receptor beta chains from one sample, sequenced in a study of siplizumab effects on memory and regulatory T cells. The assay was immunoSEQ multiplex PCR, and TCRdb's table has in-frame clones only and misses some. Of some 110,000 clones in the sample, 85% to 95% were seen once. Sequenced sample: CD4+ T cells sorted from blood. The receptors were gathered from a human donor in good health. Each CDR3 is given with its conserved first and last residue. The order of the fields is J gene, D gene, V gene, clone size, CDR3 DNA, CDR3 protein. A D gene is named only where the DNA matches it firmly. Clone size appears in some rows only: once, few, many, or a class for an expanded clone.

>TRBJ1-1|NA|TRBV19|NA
TGTGCCAGTAGGGATCGGGAAGCTTTCTTT
CASRDREAFF
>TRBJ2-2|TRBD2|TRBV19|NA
TGTGCCAGTAGTATGCTAGCGGGCCAAACCGGGGAGCTGTTTTTT
CASSMLAGQTGELFF
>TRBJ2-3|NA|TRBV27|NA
TGTGCCAGCAAATTAGCTGCTTGGACTAGCACAGATACGCAGTATTTT
CASKLAAWTSTDTQYF
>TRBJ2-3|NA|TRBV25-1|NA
TGTGCCAGCAGTGCTCTCCAGGGGTGGGGGGCAGATACGCAGTATTTT
CASSALQGWGADTQYF
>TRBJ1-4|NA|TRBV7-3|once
TGTGCCAGCATCCCGGGGCGGAGTGAAAAACTGTTTTTT
CASIPGRSEKLFF
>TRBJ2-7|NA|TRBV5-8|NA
TGTGCCAGCAGCTTGGGTCCCGGGCCCCCCTACGAGCAGTACTTC
CASSLGPGPPYEQYF
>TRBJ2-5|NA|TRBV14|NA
TGTGCCAGCAGTCCTCTCATCGGGGTCCGGGAGACCCAGTACTTC
CASSPLIGVRETQYF
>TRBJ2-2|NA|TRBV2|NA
TGTGCCAGCAATAACCAAAACACCGGGGAGCTGTTTTTT
CASNNQNTGELFF
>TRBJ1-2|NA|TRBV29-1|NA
TGCAGCTCCAGAGGGGCCGGGCAGGCCCACACCTTC
CSSRGAGQAHTF
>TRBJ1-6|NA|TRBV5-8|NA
TGTGCCAGCAGCTTGGTGGGAGGGAGGACTAATTCACCCCTCCACTTT
CASSLVGGRTNSPLHF
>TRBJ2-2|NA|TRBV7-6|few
TGTGCCAGCAGCATCCGGACTCGGGATCGTACGAACACCGGGGAGCTGTTTTTT
CASSIRTRDRTNTGELFF
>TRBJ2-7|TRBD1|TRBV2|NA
TGTGCCAGCCAAAGCAGGGACAGCTCCTACGAGCAGTACTTC
CASQSRDSSYEQYF
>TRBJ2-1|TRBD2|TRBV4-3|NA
TGCGCCAGCAGCCAAGATTTTACTAGCGCCAGTGAGCAGTTCTTC
CASSQDFTSASEQFF
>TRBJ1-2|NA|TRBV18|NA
TGTGCCACCGGCTCTGACTATGGCTACACCTTC
CATGSDYGYTF
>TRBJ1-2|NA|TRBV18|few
TGTGCCAGCTCACCATCCGGGGGCGACTATGGCTACACCTTC
CASSPSGGDYGYTF
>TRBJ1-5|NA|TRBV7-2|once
TGTGCCAGCAGCTTATTAGGAGGTTCTCAGCCCCAGCATTTT
CASSLLGGSQPQHF
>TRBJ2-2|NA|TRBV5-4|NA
TGTGCCAGCAGCCCGAGGACCCGGGTCGGGGAGCTGTTTTTT
CASSPRTRVGELFF
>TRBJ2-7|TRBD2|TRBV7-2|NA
TGTGCCAGCAGGTTAGCGGGCTCAGCCTACGAGCAGTACTTC
CASRLAGSAYEQYF
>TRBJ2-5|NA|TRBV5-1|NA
TGCGCCAGCAGCCTAAAAGAGACCCAGTACTTC
CASSLKETQYF
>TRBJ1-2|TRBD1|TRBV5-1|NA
TGCGCCAGCAGCTTGGGGACAGGGGGCGACTATGGCTACACCTTC
CASSLGTGGDYGYTF
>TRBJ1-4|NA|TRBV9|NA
TGTGCCAGCAGCGGCGACATCGTTGCAACTAATGAAAAACTGTTTTTT
CASSGDIVATNEKLFF
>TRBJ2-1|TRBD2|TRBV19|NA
TGTGCCAGTAGGACTGGACTAGCGGGAGATTCGGGTGAGCAGTTCTTC
CASRTGLAGDSGEQFF